Below, 4 T cell receptor beta chains from the same sample are listed, as sequenced in a study of beta chain features in type 1 diabetes. Of the isolated RNA, all was reverse transcribed, and so the sequenced material was expressed TCRB transcripts. The method was immunoSEQ multiplex PCR; TCRdb's version includes in-frame clones alone and lacks a portion of them. The sample yields 400,000 to 600,000 clones, over 25% seen once. The specimen sequenced was naive CD4+ T cells from blood. Source of these receptors: a man aged 18 to 30 in good health.

The chain recombines TRBV18 with TRBJ2-2; unclear D gene. From germline, CDR1 is KGHSH and CDR2 LQKENI. V lost 0 bases and J lost 4, with 6 bases in between. The CDR3 spans 14 residues. CDR3 loop: CASSPPPSTGELFF. CDR3 DNA sequence: TGTGCCAGCTCACCACCTCCAAGCACCGGGGAGCTGTTTTTT.

The chain is built from TRBV7-2 and TRBJ2-3, with D possibly being TRBD1 (6 bases). CDR1 is SGHTA and CDR2 is FQGNSA in the germline V gene. The V gene lost 1 base and the J gene lost 0 bases, with 8 bases spanning the gap. The CDR3 sequence is 15 residues long. The CDR3 sequence: CASSLGQDSTDTQYF. The CDR3 nucleotides are TGTGCCAGCAGCTTAGGACAGGATAGCACAGATACGCAGTATTTT.

This clone was counted only a few times. V and J are TRBV4-1 and TRBJ1-1; TRBD1 matches at 9 bases. In germline, CDR1 is MGHRA, CDR2 YSYEKL. With 6 bases clipped from V and 3 bases from J, the junction kept 11 bases outside the gene matches. There are 16 residues in the CDR3. The CDR3 is CASRKQGAFTYTEAFF. DNA for the CDR3: TGCGCCAGCAGGAAACAGGGGGCATTTACATACACTGAAGCTTTCTTT.

This clone has more than one count but fewer than ten. This sequence joins TRBV29-1 and TRBJ2-3; TRBD1 matches 7 bases. The CDR3 covers 13 residues. The V gene end was trimmed by 2 bases and the J gene end by 5 bases; junction bases not matched to a gene: 4. Germline V gene lookup returns CDR1 SQVTM and CDR2 ANQGSEA. This chain's CDR3 is CSVELGGKDTQYF. CDR3 coding DNA: TGCAGCGTTGAACTAGGGGGCAAAGATACGCAGTATTTT.